Listed below are T cell receptor beta chains from one sample, sequenced in a study of cytomegalovirus exposure and HLA in healthy donors. TCRdb keeps only in-frame clones here, not all; method: immunoSEQ multiplex PCR. The sample is made up of 75,000 to 95,000 clones, and the top ten hold about 4.6% of it. The sequencing sample was made of PBMCs. All receptors derive from a man aged 25 to 40 in good health and CMV-seronegative. Both conserved end residues are part of each CDR3. A D gene is named only where the DNA matches it firmly.

V gene	D gene	J gene	CDR3 protein	CDR3 DNA
TRBV29-1	.	TRBJ1-1	CSVAGRGITEAFF	TGCAGCGTTGCAGGCAGGGGTATTACTGAAGCTTTCTTT
TRBV5-4	.	TRBJ2-3	CASSLSLSGFSTDTQYF	TGTGCCAGCAGCTTGAGTCTCAGCGGGTTTAGCACAGATACGCAGTATTTT
TRBV5-8	.	TRBJ2-7	CASSLAAPSYYEQYF	TGTGCCAGCAGCTTGGCCGCCCCCTCCTATTACGAGCAGTACTTC
TRBV7-8	TRBD2	TRBJ2-3	CASSRGRVADTQYF	TGTGCCAGCAGCCGCGGGAGGGTCGCAGATACGCAGTATTTT
TRBV2	.	TRBJ2-7	CASRKPGLRSSYEQYF	TGTGCCAGCAGGAAACCGGGACTCAGAAGCTCCTACGAGCAGTACTTC
TRBV7-9	.	TRBJ2-1	CASSLAGNYNEQFF	TGTGCCAGCAGCTTGGCGGGTAACTACAATGAGCAGTTCTTC
TRBV7-8	.	TRBJ1-1	CASSLDVQGEAFF	TGTGCCAGCAGCTTAGATGTTCAGGGTGAAGCTTTCTTT
TRBV7-3	.	TRBJ2-6	CASSFTFSGANVLTF	TGTGCCAGCAGCTTTACTTTCTCTGGGGCCAACGTCCTGACTTTC
TRBV5-6	TRBD1	TRBJ2-7	CASSWDSSFEQYF	TGTGCCAGCAGCTGGGACAGTTCTTTCGAGCAGTACTTC
TRBV7-9	.	TRBJ2-3	CASSLPGPTDTQYF	TGTGCCAGCAGCTTACCAGGGCCCACAGATACGCAGTATTTT
TRBV6-1	TRBD2	TRBJ2-5	CATGEGRGEQYF	TGTGCCACCGGGGAGGGTCGGGGGGAGCAGTACTTC
TRBV19	.	TRBJ1-5	CASSILQGYSNQPQHF	TGTGCCAGTAGTATATTACAGGGTTATAGCAATCAGCCCCAGCATTTT
TRBV30	.	TRBJ1-5	CAWRPPTGTYQPQHF	TGTGCCTGGAGACCTCCGACAGGCACCTATCAGCCCCAGCATTTT
TRBV5-1	.	TRBJ1-6	CASSLGSGSPLHF	TGCGCCAGCAGCTTGGGTTCAGGTTCACCCCTCCACTTT
TRBV9	TRBD1	TRBJ2-7	CASSEGQAAVYEQYF	TGTGCCAGCAGCGAGGGACAGGCGGCGGTATACGAGCAGTACTTC
TRBV30	.	TRBJ2-6	CAWSVLSSGANVLTF	TGTGCCTGGAGTGTTTTGAGCTCTGGGGCCAACGTCCTGACTTTC
TRBV9	.	TRBJ2-1	CASSITGEAEQFF	TGTGCCAGCAGCATTACAGGGGAGGCTGAGCAGTTCTTC
TRBV7-2	TRBD1	TRBJ2-7	CASSRQGQGYEQYF	TGTGCCAGCAGCCGACAGGGGCAGGGGTACGAGCAGTACTTC
TRBV5-1	TRBD1	TRBJ1-1	CASSLETGLYTEAFF	TGCGCCAGCAGCTTGGAGACAGGGCTTTACACTGAAGCTTTCTTT
TRBV4-1	.	TRBJ1-5	CASSQDSRQPQHF	TGCGCCAGCAGCCAAGATTCCAGGCAGCCCCAGCATTTT
TRBV6-6	.	TRBJ2-1	CASRRDSGYNEQFF	TGTGCCAGCAGACGGGACTCGGGGTACAATGAGCAGTTCTTC
TRBV7-7	.	TRBJ2-3	CASSPGASTDTQYF	TGTGCCAGCAGCCCAGGGGCGAGCACAGATACGCAGTATTTT
TRBV10-3	.	TRBJ1-2	CAISESLLSGGYTF	TGTGCCATCAGTGAGTCCCTATTGTCGGGGGGCTACACCTTC
TRBV6-5	.	TRBJ1-1	CASSRRVDTEAFF	TGTGCCAGCTCTAGAAGAGTGGACACTGAAGCTTTCTTT
TRBV11-3	.	TRBJ2-5	CASRRQQETQYF	TGTGCCAGCAGACGACAGCAAGAGACCCAGTACTTC
TRBV25-1	TRBD2	TRBJ2-2	CASSEIGGANTGELFF	TGTGCCAGCAGTGAAATCGGGGGGGCGAACACCGGGGAGCTGTTTTTT
TRBV4-3	.	TRBJ2-3	CASSQWELTDTQYF	TGCGCCAGCAGCCAATGGGAGTTAACAGATACGCAGTATTTT
TRBV29-1	TRBD2	TRBJ2-3	CSAGGSADTQYF	TGCAGCGCCGGGGGGTCCGCAGATACGCAGTATTTT
TRBV4-3	.	TRBJ2-7	CASSQSWGAYEQYF	TGCGCCAGCAGCCAATCGTGGGGAGCATACGAGCAGTACTTC
TRBV9	.	TRBJ2-2	CASSVSPLAGELFF	TGTGCCAGCAGCGTCTCGCCCTTAGCCGGGGAGCTGTTTTTT
TRBV11-2	.	TRBJ2-3	CASSLEPGVGTDTQYF	TGTGCCAGCAGCTTAGAACCGGGGGTGGGTACAGATACGCAGTATTTT
TRBV29-1	.	TRBJ1-2	CSGGEDYGYTF	TGCAGCGGGGGGGAGGACTATGGCTACACCTTC
TRBV19	TRBD1	TRBJ2-7	CASSSSPRQGLAHEQYF	TGTGCCAGTAGTAGTAGTCCCCGACAGGGTTTGGCCCACGAGCAGTACTTC
TRBV5-1	TRBD1	TRBJ1-1	CASSPTTGRVTEAFF	TGCGCCAGCAGCCCCACGACAGGGCGGGTCACTGAAGCTTTCTTT
TRBV19	.	TRBJ2-7	CASSIGLPGQSSGEQYF	TGTGCCAGTAGTATCGGACTTCCGGGTCAATCATCCGGGGAGCAGTACTTC
TRBV21-1	.	TRBJ1-2	CASSTWTVPGYTF	TGTGCCAGCAGCACCTGGACAGTGCCTGGCTACACCTTC
TRBV29-1	.	TRBJ2-5	CSVGQLETQYF	TGCAGCGTTGGACAGCTAGAGACCCAGTACTTC
TRBV9	.	TRBJ1-1	CASSKRVNTEAFF	TGTGCCAGCAGCAAGAGAGTGAACACTGAAGCTTTCTTT
TRBV5-1	.	TRBJ2-7	CASSFQGGEQYF	TGCGCCAGCAGCTTTCAGGGCGGCGAGCAGTACTTC
TRBV7-9	TRBD2	TRBJ2-7	CASSHLGTSGARSYEQYF	TGTGCCAGCAGCCACCTTGGGACTAGCGGGGCCCGCTCCTACGAGCAGTACTTC
TRBV28	TRBD2	TRBJ2-2	CASILAGGHTGELFF	TGTGCCAGCATCCTGGCGGGAGGGCACACCGGGGAGCTGTTTTTT
TRBV10-3	.	TRBJ1-2	CAAYSYGYTF	TGTGCCGCCTACAGCTATGGCTACACCTTC
TRBV30	.	TRBJ1-1	CAWRSREENTEAFF	TGTGCCTGGAGGTCCAGGGAGGAAAACACTGAAGCTTTCTTT
TRBV7-6	TRBD1	TRBJ1-6	CASSLTTGYNSPLHF	TGTGCCAGCAGCCTCACGACAGGGTATAATTCACCCCTCCACTTT
TRBV29-1	TRBD1	TRBJ2-3	CSVLGTGANTQYF	TGCAGCGTCCTTGGGACAGGGGCAAATACGCAGTATTTT
TRBV6-6	TRBD2	TRBJ2-7	CASSYRTSGGYEQYF	TGTGCCAGCAGTTACCGGACTAGCGGGGGGTACGAGCAGTACTTC
TRBV5-1	.	TRBJ1-4	CASSSGDSTNEKLFF	TGCGCCAGCAGCTCGGGGGATTCAACTAATGAAAAACTGTTTTTT
TRBV7-9	.	TRBJ2-7	CASSLLPGFHEQYF	TGTGCCAGCAGCTTACTACCCGGTTTCCACGAGCAGTACTTC
TRBV29-1	TRBD1	TRBJ2-5	CSVDKGQSKGETQYF	TGCAGCGTGGATAAGGGACAGTCTAAAGGAGAGACCCAGTACTTC
TRBV7-6	.	TRBJ2-7	CASSPRGGEYEQYF	TGTGCCAGCAGCCCGAGGGGGGGCGAGTACGAGCAGTACTTC
TRBV9	TRBD1	TRBJ1-4	CASSGGTGGYGNEKLFF	TGTGCCAGCAGCGGCGGGACAGGGGGTTACGGTAATGAAAAACTGTTTTTT
TRBV5-1	TRBD1	TRBJ2-7	CASSLGQGSYEQYF	TGCGCCAGCAGCTTGGGACAGGGGTCCTACGAGCAGTACTTC
TRBV18	.	TRBJ1-6	CASSGNQGSSYNSPLHF	TGTGCCAGCTCCGGGAATCAGGGGAGCTCCTATAATTCACCCCTCCACTTT
TRBV7-9	.	TRBJ1-1	CASSLDYGPMNTEAFF	TGTGCCAGCAGCCTCGACTACGGCCCCATGAACACTGAAGCTTTCTTT
TRBV11-3	.	TRBJ2-2	CASSLRGLGQIYTGELFF	TGTGCCAGCAGCTTAAGAGGGCTCGGACAGATTTACACCGGGGAGCTGTTTTTT
TRBV11-3	.	TRBJ2-2	CASSPEINTGELFF	TGTGCCAGCAGCCCAGAAATTAACACCGGGGAGCTGTTTTTT
TRBV6-5	TRBD1	TRBJ2-7	CASSYRDRGEQYF	TGTGCCAGCAGTTACCGAGACAGGGGAGAGCAGTACTTC